The source of this TCR beta chain is a study of T cell repertoires in cytomegalovirus infection. Study at large: Recently identified HLA-C-restricted CMV epitopes were among the peptides used. Matching HLA type, along with CMV infection, was indicated by public TCR beta signatures.

In this sample, this clonotype turned up many times. What it binds is not known. A single record per CDR3 protein comes from TCRdb applying MiXCR to the reads. Of approximately 470,000 distinct CDR3 sequences listed, about 42% are singletons. CDR1 and CDR2 (germline): SGHTA, FQGNSA. The CDR3 has 15 amino acids. V dropped 5 bases and J dropped 3 bases, with 16 bases sitting between them. The chain carries TRBV7-2 and TRBJ1-2, with a possible D match to TRBD1 (5 bases). Sequenced here: cultured PBMCs, sampled from culture after CMV antigen stimulation. This TCR was recovered from a human donor in good health (CMV status not recorded). Some clones in this sample may be carry-over from other donors' samples. The CDR3 loop reads CASSRLLRGDYGYTF. Here the CDR3 DNA reads TGTGCCAGCAGCCGCCTTCTCCGGGGCGACTATGGCTACACCTTC.